One sample yielded the 27 T cell receptor beta chains listed below, sequenced in a study of beta chain features in type 1 diabetes. Every isolated RNA sample was fully reverse transcribed, so sequencing captured expressed TCRB transcripts. Generated by immunoSEQ multiplex PCR, the TCRdb table keeps only in-frame clones and is missing some. This repertoire shows hundreds of thousands of clones, 17% found once; its top ten account for 0.023%. The specimen sequenced was naive CD4+ T cells from blood. The receptors here all came from a young woman in good health.

This clone was picked up a small number of times. Other DNA sequences of this sample code for an identical CDR3. This chain links TRBV18 with TRBJ2-5; D unclear. The germline V gene encodes CDR1 KGHSH and CDR2 LQKENI. V gave up 6 bases and J gave up 1 base, with 6 bases separating them. CDR3 length: 12 amino acids. The CDR3 region is CASSPIQETQYF. The CDR3 DNA follows: TGTGCCAGCTCCCCCATCCAAGAGACCCAGTACTTC.

The rearrangement joins TRBV5-1 to TRBJ2-1; TRBD2 agrees at 7 bases. V was pared by 4 bases and J by 7 bases, with 5 bases of the junction left unmatched. The length of the CDR3 is 13 residues. Looked up from germline, CDR1 is SGHRS and CDR2 is YFSETQ. CDR3 residues: CASSKWEGNEQFF. CDR3 DNA: TGCGCCAGCAGCAAATGGGAGGGGAATGAGCAGTTCTTC. Full variable domain (remainder filled in from reference TRBV5-1 and TRBJ2-1): KAGVTQTPRYLIKTRGQQVTLSCSPISGHRSVSWYQQTPGQGLQFLFEYFSETQRNKGNFPGRFSGRQFSNSRSEMNVSTLELGDSALYLCASSKWEGNEQFFGPGTRLTVL.

This clone was detected a few times. The sample has other DNA sequences that encode this CDR3 too. The J gene is TRBJ2-7, the V gene TRBV7-2; D is uncertain. CDR1 is SGHTA and CDR2 is FQGNSA in the germline V gene. The CDR3 is 11 amino acids. V was clipped by 1 base and J by 6 bases, with 4 bases between them. The CDR3 nucleotides are TGTGCCAGCAGCTTAGTAAGCGAGCAGTACTTC. This codes for CASSLVSEQYF.

The sample holds a few counts of this clone. CDR3 protein: CASSFRLAGGPQTQYF. The CDR3 DNA reads TGTGCCAGCAGCTTCAGACTAGCGGGAGGGCCTCAGACCCAGTACTTC. This chain uses TRBV7-6 with TRBJ2-5; 14 bases are shared with TRBD2. Germline lookup yields CDR1 SGHVS and CDR2 FNYEAQ. Unmatched junction bases numbered 6, after V lost 3 bases and J lost 6 bases. The CDR3 has 16 amino acids.

This clone was detected only a few times. The chain joins TRBV7-2 to TRBJ1-2, with 7 nucleotides matching TRBD1. The junction had 13 bases not matched to a gene; V was cut back by 5 bases and J by 1 base. The germline CDR1 and CDR2 sequences are SGHTA and FQGNSA. The CDR3 is 17 residues long. In DNA form, the CDR3 reads TGTGCCAGCAGCCTTACCCCCTACAGGGGCGATAACTATGGCTACACCTTC. Protein: CASSLTPYRGDNYGYTF. The full variable domain, in which reference TRBV7-2 and TRBJ1-2 provide the parts outside the CDR3, is GAGVSQSPSNKVTEKGKDVELRCDPISGHTALYWYRQSLGQGLEFLIYFQGNSAPDKSGLPSDRFSAERTGGSVSTLTIQRTQQEDSAVYLCASSLTPYRGDNYGYTFGSGTRLTVV.

The chain is built from TRBV11-2 and TRBJ2-5, with D possibly TRBD1 on 6 matching bases. Germline CDR1 SGHAT, CDR2 FQNNGV. This CDR3 spans 13 amino acids. V was cut by 0 bases and J by 10 bases, with 12 bases left in between. In DNA, the CDR3 is TGTGCCAGCAGCTTAGATCTGAGAGGGGGCCAGTACTTC. This codes for CASSLDLRGGQYF.

The chain recombines TRBV5-4 with TRBJ2-2; tentatively, D is TRBD2 (5 bases). Germline-derived CDR1 and CDR2 are SGHNT and YYREEE (reference sequence). Trimming left V 0 bases short and J 1 base short, with 13 bases between. CDR3 size: 17 residues. The DNA for the CDR3 is TGTGCCAGCAGCTTGGGTGGGCACGCGGGGAACACCGGGGAGCTGTTTTTT. Its protein product is CASSLGGHAGNTGELFF.

This clone was observed a few times. This sequence joins TRBV5-4 and TRBJ2-7; 7 positions match TRBD1. Germline CDR1 SGHNT, CDR2 YYREEE (reference sequence). V shed 0 bases and J 2 bases; nucleotides not matched to a gene: 8. The CDR3 is 16 amino acids. The CDR3 loop is CASSLARQGDPYEQYF. Here the CDR3 DNA reads TGTGCCAGCAGCTTGGCCAGGCAGGGGGACCCCTACGAGCAGTACTTC. The full variable domain, completed using reference TRBV5-4 and TRBJ2-7, is ETGVTQSPTHLIKTRGQQVTLRCSSQSGHNTVSWYQQALGQGPQFIFQYYREEENGRGNFPPRFSGLQFPNYSSELNVNALELDDSALYLCASSLARQGDPYEQYFGPGTRLTVT.

The chain has TRBV27 and TRBJ2-5; 7 bases agree with TRBD2. CDR1 and CDR2 from the germline V gene are MNHEY and SMNVEV (reference sequence). After removal of 1 base from V and 5 bases from J, the junction contained 4 bases not matched to a gene. This CDR3 spans 14 amino acids. The CDR3, as DNA: TGTGCCAGCAGTTTATTCGGGGGAGGGGAGACCCAGTACTTC. Encoded protein: CASSLFGGGETQYF.

About this clone itself: Other DNA sequences within the sample encode an identical CDR3. The chain has TRBV20-1 and TRBJ1-4; D is unclear. This CDR3 has 11 residues. Germline values: CDR1 DFQATT, CDR2 SNEGSKA (reference sequence). The V gene lost 1 base and the J gene lost 5 bases, with 2 bases spanning the gap. CDR3 DNA: TGCAGTGCTAGAGCGAATGAAAAACTGTTTTTT. It translates to CSARANEKLFF.

This clone occurred a few times. This chain joins TRBV19 and TRBJ2-1; 7 bases are a match to TRBD2. The CDR3 is 14 residues long. V shed 3 bases and J 3 bases; nucleotides not matched to a gene: 2. CDR1 is LNHDA, CDR2 SQIVND, per germline (reference sequence). CDR3 region: CASSIRTSYNEQFF. The CDR3 nucleotides are TGTGCCAGTAGTATCAGGACTAGCTACAATGAGCAGTTCTTC.

The chain links TRBV7-6 to TRBJ1-1, with a possible D match to TRBD1 (6 bases). V was shortened by 5 bases and J by 2 bases, with 15 bases between the two germline ends. Germline V gene lookup returns CDR1 SGHVS and CDR2 FNYEAQ. The CDR3 is 15 amino acids. The CDR3 reads CASSLTGQINTEAFF. For the CDR3, the DNA is TGTGCCAGCAGCCTCACCGGACAGATCAACACTGAAGCTTTCTTT.

The chain recombines TRBV15 with TRBJ2-3; no definite D call. The CDR3 spans 13 residues. V lost 1 base, J lost 4 bases, and 6 bases lay in between. Germline CDR1 LNHNV, CDR2 YYDKDF (reference sequence). The CDR3 loop is CATSRVGPDTQYF. The CDR3 DNA is TGTGCCACCAGCAGAGTTGGTCCAGATACGCAGTATTTT. Looking up the rest from reference TRBV15 and TRBJ2-3 gives the full variable domain: DAMVIQNPRYQVTQFGKPVTLSCSQTLNHNVMYWYQQKSSQAPKLLFHYYDKDFNNEADTPDNFQSRRPNTSFCFLDIRSPGLGDTAMYLCATSRVGPDTQYFGPGTRLTVL.

This sequence joins TRBV5-4 and TRBJ2-1; tentatively, D is TRBD1 (5 bases). Germline loops: CDR1 SGHNT, CDR2 YYREEE (reference sequence). V was clipped by 4 bases and J by 9 bases, with 14 bases between them. The CDR3 is made up of 13 amino acids. The CDR3 DNA reads as TGTGCCAGCAGCCAAGATGGGGCAGGTGAGCAGTTCTTC. This encodes CASSQDGAGEQFF.

This sequence joins TRBV5-6 and TRBJ2-7; 8 positions agree with TRBD1. Germline V gene data show CDR1 as SGHDT and CDR2 as YYEEEE. V trimming: 2 bases; J trimming: 6 bases; junction bases outside the gene matches: 7. The CDR3 has 14 amino acids. CDR3 DNA sequence: TGTGCCAGCAGCTTTCCCGGACAGGGCTCCGAGCAGTACTTC. Translating it yields CASSFPGQGSEQYF.

This clone showed up just a few times. This CDR3 is CASSEAWSRREYF. The CDR3 nucleotides are TGTGCCAGCAGTGAAGCATGGTCGAGAAGGGAGTACTTC. V and J are TRBV6-5 and TRBJ2-7; D gene uncertain. Germline lookup yields CDR1 MNHEY and CDR2 SVGAGI. Trimming removed 5 bases from V and 11 bases from J, with 19 bases in between. This CDR3 is 13 amino acids long.

The J gene is TRBJ2-1, the V gene TRBV15; 8 bases line up with TRBD2. CDR3 length: 12 residues. In germline, CDR1 is LNHNV, CDR2 YYDKDF (reference sequence). The J segment lost 15 bases and the V segment lost 0 bases, leaving 4 bases of the junction unmatched. The DNA of the CDR3 is TGTGCCACCAGCAGAGATATCGGGAGGGGGTTCTTC. Its protein product is CATSRDIGRGFF.

The chain combines TRBV21-1 with TRBJ2-7. TRBV21-1 is a listed pseudogene. The CDR3 contains 17 residues. The chain's CDR3 is CASSTSRPGGNHYEQYF. The DNA for the CDR3 is TGTGCCAGCAGCACGTCTCGGCCCGGGGGCAACCACTACGAGCAGTACTTC.

This sequence joins TRBV6-6 and TRBJ1-4; no definite D call. The CDR3 spans 15 residues. CDR1 MNHNY and CDR2 SVGAGI come from the germline V gene (reference sequence). V shed 7 bases and J shed 7 bases, with 19 bases lying between them. The DNA of the CDR3 is TGTGCCAGCACTCCCGCTCTCTTAAGGGCTGAAAAACTGTTTTTT. Its translation: CASTPALLRAEKLFF.

This clone showed up just a few times. The rearrangement links TRBV2 to TRBJ2-5, with unresolved D. Per the germline V gene, CDR1 is SNHLY and CDR2 is FYNNEI. CDR3 length equals 15 residues. V lost 6 bases and J lost 0, with 14 bases in between. This CDR3 is CASSLAASYQETQYF. CDR3 in DNA: TGTGCCAGCAGCCTGGCGGCTTCGTACCAAGAGACCCAGTACTTC.

This clone showed up just a few times. The J gene is TRBJ1-2, the V gene TRBV2; no definite D call. V was shortened by 7 bases and J by 2 bases, with 11 bases between the two germline ends. Looked up from germline, CDR1 is SNHLY and CDR2 is FYNNEI. The CDR3 spans 13 residues. This CDR3 is CASNSNPNYGYTF. The DNA for the CDR3 is TGTGCCAGCAACTCTAATCCGAACTATGGCTACACCTTC. The whole variable domain, remainder taken from reference TRBV2 and TRBJ1-2, is EPEVTQTPSHQVTQMGQEVILRCVPISNHLYFYWYRQILGQKVEFLVSFYNNEISEKSEIFDDQFSVERPDGSNFTLKIRSTKLEDSAMYFCASNSNPNYGYTFGSGTRLTVV.

This clone was seen a few times. V is TRBV10-3 and J is TRBJ2-7, with D hard to call. The CDR3 is made up of 14 amino acids. Germline CDR1 ENHRY, CDR2 SYGVKD. V dropped 5 bases and J dropped 2 bases, with 13 bases sitting between them. CDR3 region: CAISRSDPPYEQYF. The CDR3 nucleotides are TGTGCCATCAGTCGGAGTGATCCACCCTACGAGCAGTACTTC.

The chain recombines TRBV5-8 with TRBJ1-2, with D possibly TRBD1 on 5 matching bases. With 6 bases removed from V and 2 bases from J, the gap between germline ends came to 11 bases. This CDR3 contains 13 residues. CDR1 is SGHTS and CDR2 is YDEGEE in the germline V gene. DNA for the CDR3: TGTGCCAGCATCCTCCGGGGGAACTATGGCTACACCTTC. Its protein product is CASILRGNYGYTF. Using reference TRBV5-8 and TRBJ1-2 for the parts outside the CDR3, the full variable domain is EAGVTQSPTHLIKTRGQQATLRCSPISGHTSVYWYQQALGLGLQFLLWYDEGEERNRGNFPPRFSGRQFPNYSSELNVNALELEDSALYLCASILRGNYGYTFGSGTRLTVV.

V is TRBV5-1 and J is TRBJ2-7; 7 nucleotides match TRBD1. V shed 4 bases, J shed 3 bases, and the junction held 7 bases outside the gene matches. This CDR3 comprises 14 residues. Germline lookup yields CDR1 SGHRS and CDR2 YFSETQ. CDR3 bases: TGCGCCAGCAGCCTCTCAGGACAGGTCTACGAGCAGTACTTC. Protein: CASSLSGQVYEQYF.

The chain has TRBV10-2 and TRBJ2-3; D is undetermined. The CDR3 spans 13 residues. V lost 7 bases and J 2 bases, leaving 10 bases between the germline ends. Per the germline V gene, CDR1 is WSHSY and CDR2 is SAAADI. CDR3 coding DNA: TGCGCCAGCATGGGTCTTAACACAGATACGCAGTATTTT. Its translation: CASMGLNTDTQYF.

This clone has a handful of counts. The chain joins TRBV9 to TRBJ2-7; maybe TRBD2 (5 bases). The V gene's germline CDR1 is SGDLS and CDR2 YYNGEE. V lost 4 bases and J 3 bases, leaving 17 bases between the germline ends. CDR3 size: 15 residues. For the CDR3, the DNA is TGTGCCAGCAGCCCTCGATTGGACTGGCGCTACGAGCAGTACTTC. Translated, it gives CASSPRLDWRYEQYF.

The chain couples TRBV18 to TRBJ1-6, with D unresolved. The ends were cut back, 4 bases at V and 6 bases at J, with 13 bases in the middle. From germline, CDR1 is KGHSH and CDR2 LQKENI. The CDR3 length is 15 residues. In DNA, the CDR3 is TGTGCCAGCTCACTCAGTGGGGTCCTTAATTCACCCCTCCACTTT. Translating it yields CASSLSGVLNSPLHF.